This T cell receptor (beta chain) comes out of a study of T-cell reconstitution after alpha-beta-depleted transplantation in children. The study, taken as a whole, reports: Reports say that about two months after transplant, the alpha-beta T cells came out of several hundred graft clones that had expanded. T cells produced anew were the main source of T-cell counts and diversity one year after transplant.

The sample holds a few counts of this clonotype. Its specificity is unknown. Preparing the TCRbeta library involved the use of unique molecular identifiers. One entry per CDR3 protein, called by TCRdb with MiXCR from the PCR reads. The table has over 100,000 distinct CDR3 sequences, roughly 6% seen once. The sequencing used PBMCs, mostly from graft donor cells, collected 60 days after TCRalphabeta/CD19-depleted stem cell transplant. The clonotype was recovered from a female patient younger than 10 who had a stem cell transplant for Fanconi anemia, so the T cells may come from the graft donor.

CDR3 sequence: CASSYSRGVGGNTEAFF. The CDR3 nucleotides read TGTGCCAGCAGTTACTCGAGGGGTGTAGGGGGTAACACTGAAGCTTTCTTT. V usage is TRBV6-5 and J usage is TRBJ1-1, with D possibly TRBD1 on 6 matching bases. V was clipped by 0 bases and J by 2 bases, with 16 bases between them. CDR3 length: 17 amino acids. Germline-derived CDR1 and CDR2 are MNHEY and SVGAGI.